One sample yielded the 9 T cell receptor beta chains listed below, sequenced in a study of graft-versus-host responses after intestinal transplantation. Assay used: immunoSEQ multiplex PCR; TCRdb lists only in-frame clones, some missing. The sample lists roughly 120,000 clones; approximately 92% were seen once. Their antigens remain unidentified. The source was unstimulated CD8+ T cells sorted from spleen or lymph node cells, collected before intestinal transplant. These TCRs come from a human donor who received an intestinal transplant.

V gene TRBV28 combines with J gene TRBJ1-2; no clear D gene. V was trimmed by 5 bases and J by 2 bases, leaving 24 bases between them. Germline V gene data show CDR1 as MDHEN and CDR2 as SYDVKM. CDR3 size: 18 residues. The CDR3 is CASSSTRALPGRNYGYTF. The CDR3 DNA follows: TGTGCCAGCAGTAGCACTAGGGCCCTTCCTGGGAGAAACTATGGCTACACCTTC.

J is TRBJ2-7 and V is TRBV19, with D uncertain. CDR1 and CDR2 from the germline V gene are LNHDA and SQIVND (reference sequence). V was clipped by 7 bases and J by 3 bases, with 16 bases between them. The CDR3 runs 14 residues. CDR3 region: CASMGKGLNYEQYF. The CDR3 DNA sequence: TGTGCCAGTATGGGAAAGGGCCTAAACTACGAGCAGTACTTC.

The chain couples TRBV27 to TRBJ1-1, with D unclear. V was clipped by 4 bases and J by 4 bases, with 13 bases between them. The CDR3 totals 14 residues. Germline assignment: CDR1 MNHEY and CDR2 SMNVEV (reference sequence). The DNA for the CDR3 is TGTGCCAGCAGTTGGGATGGGCAGAGCACTGAAGCTTTCTTT. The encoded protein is CASSWDGQSTEAFF.

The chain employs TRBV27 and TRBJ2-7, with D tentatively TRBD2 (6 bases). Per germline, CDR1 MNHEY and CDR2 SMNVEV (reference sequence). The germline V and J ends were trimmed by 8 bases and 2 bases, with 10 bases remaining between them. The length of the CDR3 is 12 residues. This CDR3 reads CASGTSPYEQYF. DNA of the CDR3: TGTGCCAGCGGGACTTCCCCCTACGAGCAGTACTTC.

The CDR3 reads CASSLAMGVYYEQYF. The CDR3 nucleotides are TGCGCCAGCAGCTTGGCCATGGGGGTTTACTACGAGCAGTACTTC. J is TRBJ2-7 and V is TRBV5-1; D could derive from TRBD1 or TRBD2 (5 bases each). The CDR3 contains 15 residues. From germline, CDR1 is SGHRS and CDR2 YFSETQ. With 0 bases removed from V and 3 bases from J, the gap between germline ends came to 13 bases. Based on the CDR3 plus reference TRBV5-1 and TRBJ2-7, the full variable domain is KAGVTQTPRYLIKTRGQQVTLSCSPISGHRSVSWYQQTPGQGLQFLFEYFSETQRNKGNFPGRFSGRQFSNSRSEMNVSTLELGDSALYLCASSLAMGVYYEQYFGPGTRLTVT.

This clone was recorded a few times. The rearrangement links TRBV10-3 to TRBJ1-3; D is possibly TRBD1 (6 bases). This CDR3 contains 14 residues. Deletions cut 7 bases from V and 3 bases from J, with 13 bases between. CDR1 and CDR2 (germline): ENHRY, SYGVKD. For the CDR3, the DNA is TGTGCCATCAAGGGCAGGGGTTTTGGAAACACCATATATTTT. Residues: CAIKGRGFGNTIYF.

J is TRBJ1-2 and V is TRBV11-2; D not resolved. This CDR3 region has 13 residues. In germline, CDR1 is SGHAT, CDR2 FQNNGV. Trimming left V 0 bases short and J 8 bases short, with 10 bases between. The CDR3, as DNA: TGTGCCAGCAGCTTAGATGCCCCTAAAGGCTACACCTTC. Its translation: CASSLDAPKGYTF.

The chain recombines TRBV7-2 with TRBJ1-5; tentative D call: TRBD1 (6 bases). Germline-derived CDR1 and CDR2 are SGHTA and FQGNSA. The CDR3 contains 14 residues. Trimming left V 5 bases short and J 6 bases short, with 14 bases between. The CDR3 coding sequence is TGTGCCAGCAGCAAAGGGGGAGGAGGTCAGCCCCAGCATTTT. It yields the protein CASSKGGGGQPQHF.

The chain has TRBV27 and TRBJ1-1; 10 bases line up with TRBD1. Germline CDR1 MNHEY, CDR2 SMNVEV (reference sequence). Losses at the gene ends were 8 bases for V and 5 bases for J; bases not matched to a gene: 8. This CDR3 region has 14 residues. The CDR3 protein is CASLSGQGRTEAFF. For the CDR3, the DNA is TGTGCCAGCCTCTCGGGACAGGGGAGGACTGAAGCTTTCTTT.